The TCR beta chain described here comes from a study of cytomegalovirus exposure and HLA in healthy donors (dated by TCRdb to between 2016 and 2019). Study-wide context: According to a later analysis, one platform produced both the roughly 130 validation repertoires and the 550 to 800 repertoires of the first cohort. Along with the approximately 650-subject first cohort, a separate validation cohort of roughly 110 different subjects was used. The aim of the study was to test whether cataloging public T cell receptors could identify signatures of past pathogen exposure. High-throughput TCR immunosequencing, statistical association of individual TCRs with disease status, and machine learning were combined to predict cytomegalovirus infection status. The research as a whole found: Subsequent analysis determined that TCRs grouped into clusters in the first cohort also showed a tendency toward co-occurrence across the roughly 120 validation repertoires, and 85% to 95% of cluster scores exceeded 0. The authors suggested that the approach could potentially be generalized to other disease states and immunological phenotypes. The study gave a list of some 150 TCR beta chains associated with cytomegalovirus. The classifier was reported to diagnose cytomegalovirus status with high specificity and sensitivity in both the original cohort and the validation cohort. All 120 or so repertoires were used to score co-occurrence in the validation cohort in a later analysis, because that analysis had no HLA typing for the cohort. Across donors, most TCR sequences were observed very rarely, whereas some public TCRs were present in many individuals. Three of the identified cytomegalovirus-associated TCR beta chains were confirmed in vitro to be specific for cytomegalovirus antigens.

The junction shows trimming of 6 bases on V and 2 bases on J, plus 5 bases between the germline ends. From a lookup of the germline V gene, CDR1 and CDR2 are MNHEY and SVGAGI. Taken from cysteine to phenylalanine, the CDR3 has 12 residues. CDR3 DNA only is kept here, 36 bases in frame from base 1. The library was built by means of the immunoSEQ multiplex PCR assay. The original pipeline was this. A statistical classification framework was built for diagnosing cytomegalovirus status from the catalog of TCR beta chain sequences. The immuneACCESS repertoire file appears here via TCRdb, limited to in-frame rearrangements. These files lack a portion of the clones; in checked studies, under half of the deficit traces to unresolved V genes, and the cause of the others is not known. V and J calls plus clone size are reproduced from that table; the DNA served to infer D and trimming. This sample has roughly 43,000 clones in its table, and 90% to 95% of those were observed once. The ten biggest clones cover approximately 2.1% of the sample.

This clone was found once. Its antigen is currently not known. No qualities accompany the bases; no much larger clone lies one base away. The donors were included in the validation cohort of 100 to 150 subjects, a group kept apart from the approximately 700-subject first cohort. This clonotype originated in a woman aged 18-29 years in good health and CMV-seronegative. Sequenced material: PBMCs. The chain employs TRBV6-5 and TRBJ1-5, and the D gene may be TRBD1, 5 bases matching. The CDR3 in this case is CASRTGNQPQHF. The sequenced DNA: TGTGCCAGCAGGACAGGCAATCAGCCCCAGCATTTT.